Listed below are T cell receptor beta chains from one sample, sequenced in a study of patients and donors after allogeneic stem cell transplantation. TCRdb processed the RT-PCR reads anew with MiXCR; each CDR3 protein has one entry. The data contain about 960,000 distinct CDR3 sequences, 15% to 20% of them singletons. The material sequenced was blood, either unsorted or a sorted T cell fraction (not recorded which). These receptors originate from a human donor who was either an allogeneic HSCT recipient or a stem cell or donor lymphocyte infusion donor (not recorded which). It is not recorded whose cells these are; they may come from a transplant donor. The CDR3 runs from the conserved cysteine through the conserved F or W. D genes are given only for firm matches. Not every row has a clone size; where given, it reads once, few, many or a size class.

>TRBV24-1|-|-|TRBJ1-1
CATRDGLNTEAFF
TGTGCCACCAGGGACGGTCTGAACACTGAAGCTTTCTTT
>TRBV12-3/TRBV12-4|TRBD2|-|TRBJ2-7
CASSPGTSGRAFIEQYF
TGTGCCAGCAGCCCCGGGACTAGCGGGAGGGCCTTTATCGAGCAGTACTTC
>TRBV5-6|-|few|TRBJ2-3
CASSAGLPRHTDTQYF
TGTGCCAGCAGCGCAGGACTACCGCGCCACACAGATACGCAGTATTTT
>TRBV20-1|TRBD1|-|TRBJ1-2
CSAGGLTGDGGYTF
TGCAGTGCGGGGGGTCTGACAGGGGACGGCGGCTACACCTTC
>TRBV2|-|-|TRBJ1-5
CASSPTAKGVSNQPQHF
TGTGCCAGCAGTCCGACGGCAAAAGGTGTGAGCAATCAGCCCCAGCATTTT
>TRBV4-2|TRBD2|many|TRBJ2-1
CASSHHSSGSAYEQFF
TGTGCCAGCAGCCATCATTCTAGCGGGAGTGCATATGAGCAGTTCTTC
>TRBV29-1|-|many|TRBJ2-7
CSVGGGSEGISYEQYF
TGCAGCGTTGGAGGGGGGTCGGAGGGAATCTCCTACGAGCAGTACTTC
>TRBV10-3|-|few|TRBJ1-4
CAISEVRNEKLFF
TGTGCCATCAGTGAGGTCAGGAATGAAAAACTGTTTTTT
>TRBV13|-|few|TRBJ2-1
CASSLGGQTYNEQFF
TGTGCCAGCAGCTTAGGTGGACAGACCTACAATGAGCAGTTCTTC
>TRBV2|TRBD1|-|TRBJ2-1
CASSTPGQGTIAYNEQFF
TGTGCCAGCAGTACGCCGGGACAGGGGACTATCGCCTACAATGAGCAGTTCTTC
>TRBV29-1|TRBD1|-|TRBJ2-3
CSVGGLRTGSTDTQYF
TGCAGCGTTGGGGGGCTCAGGACAGGGTCAACAGATACGCAGTATTTT
>TRBV4-1|TRBD1|few|TRBJ2-7
CASSLLQGERGEQYF
TGCGCCAGCAGCCTACTTCAGGGGGAGAGAGGCGAGCAGTACTTC
>TRBV20-1|TRBD1|-|TRBJ2-3
CSARSGGTGLADTQYF
TGCAGTGCTAGATCGGGCGGGACAGGGTTGGCAGATACGCAGTATTTT
>TRBV11-2|TRBD2|-|TRBJ2-1
CASSLSKRGGRVGNEQFF
TGTGCCAGCAGCTTGAGCAAGCGGGGGGGCCGTGTGGGCAATGAGCAGTTCTTC
>TRBV12-3/TRBV12-4|-|many|TRBJ1-6
CASSFTGDGNSPLHF
TGTGCCAGCAGTTTTACGGGGGACGGTAATTCACCCCTCCACTTT
>TRBV7-3|-|-|TRBJ2-1
CASSLSRGVHNEQFF
TGTGCCAGCAGCTTAAGCAGGGGGGTTCACAATGAGCAGTTCTTC
>TRBV11-2|TRBD1|-|TRBJ1-1
CASSVGTGAGTEAFF
TGTGCCAGCAGCGTCGGAACAGGGGCGGGCACTGAAGCTTTCTTT
>TRBV6-5|TRBD1|few|TRBJ2-7
CASSSGQGRNHEQYF
TGTGCCAGCAGTTCCGGACAGGGGAGAAACCACGAGCAGTACTTC
>TRBV9|-|-|TRBJ2-7
CASSATATSYEQYF
TGTGCCAGCAGCGCGACAGCTACCTCCTACGAGCAGTACTTC
>TRBV6-1|TRBD2|few|TRBJ2-1
CASTRSTTGTRVNEQFF
TGTGCCAGCACCAGATCGACCACCGGGACTAGGGTCAATGAGCAGTTCTTC
>TRBV5-1|-|many|TRBJ1-5
CASSLAGVSNQPQHF
TGTGCCAGCAGCTTAGCCGGGGTTAGCAATCAGCCCCAGCATTTT
>TRBV20-1|-|many|TRBJ1-1
CSATTVLMNTEAFF
TGCAGTGCTACTACAGTGCTGATGAACACTGAAGCTTTCTTT
>TRBV4-1|-|few|TRBJ1-5
CASSQVASYSNQPQHF
TGCGCCAGCAGCCAAGTTGCGAGTTATAGCAATCAGCCCCAGCATTTT
>TRBV27|-|-|TRBJ1-2
CASSLSFPPLNGYTF
TGTGCCAGCAGTTTATCGTTCCCCCCACTAAATGGCTACACCTTC
>TRBV12-3/TRBV12-4|-|few|TRBJ1-2
CASSFPEQGVYTF
TGTGCCAGCAGTTTTCCGGAACAGGGTGTCTACACCTTC
>TRBV18|-|few|TRBJ2-7
CASSPPIALHEQYF
TGTGCCAGCTCACCACCAATCGCCCTTCACGAGCAGTACTTC
>TRBV28|TRBD1|-|TRBJ2-5
CASSSGGAWETQYF
TGTGCCAGCAGTTCAGGGGGCGCGTGGGAGACCCAGTACTTC
>TRBV7-9|-|few|TRBJ2-5
CASSLSSGGAQYF
TGTGCCAGCAGCTTGTCCTCCGGAGGGGCCCAGTACTTC